Following are 28 T cell receptor beta chains from one sample sequenced in a study of blood T cell repertoires in COVID-19. Sequencing used immunoSEQ multiplex PCR; TCRdb keeps in-frame clones, though not all of them. There are 160,000 or so clones in the sample; 65% to 85% occur only once, and roughly 11% lies in the top ten. The sequenced sample was peripheral blood. All receptors derive from a man aged 55 to 70 with active or convalescent COVID-19.

The rearrangement links TRBV3-1 (or the pseudogene TRBV3-2) to TRBJ1-4; perhaps TRBD1 as D (5 bases). Germline CDR1 is LGHDT and CDR2 is YNNKEL (reference sequence). With 3 bases removed from V and 5 bases from J, the gap between germline ends came to 13 bases. This CDR3 comprises 15 residues. CDR3 DNA: TGTGCCAGCAGCCAGAGACAGACCAGAAATGAAAAACTGTTTTTT. It specifies CASSQRQTRNEKLFF.

This rearrangement joins TRBV6-6 to TRBJ2-3; the D gene is possibly TRBD2 (5 bases). The CDR3 sequence is 16 residues long. Germline-derived CDR1 and CDR2 are MNHNY and SVGAGI (reference sequence). Deletions cut 2 bases from V and 1 base from J, with 13 bases between. CDR3 sequence: CASSYPRGIGTDTQYF. The CDR3 region has the DNA TGTGCCAGCAGTTACCCTCGGGGTATCGGCACAGATACGCAGTATTTT.

The gene calls are TRBV7-2 and TRBJ1-1, with 11 bases matching TRBD1. The germline V gene has CDR1 SGHTA and CDR2 FQGNSA. Unmatched junction bases numbered 7, after V lost 3 bases and J lost 4 bases. CDR3 length: 16 amino acids. CDR3 coding DNA: TGTGCCAGCAGCTTGGGGACAGGGGGTCTTCGCACTGAAGCTTTCTTT. This sequence encodes CASSLGTGGLRTEAFF.

This chain links TRBV7-6 with TRBJ2-1, with D perhaps TRBD2 (6 bases). CDR3 size: 15 residues. Germline V gene lookup returns CDR1 SGHVS and CDR2 FNYEAQ. V was pared by 5 bases and J by 1 base, with 12 bases between. In DNA, the CDR3 is TGTGCCAGCAGCCCAGGACGGGGGTCCTACAATGAGCAGTTCTTC. Translating gives CASSPGRGSYNEQFF.

The chain uses TRBV5-1 and TRBJ1-6; D uncertain. Per germline, CDR1 SGHRS and CDR2 YFSETQ. The V end lost 0 bases, the J end lost 10 bases, and 14 bases lay between the germline ends. The CDR3 is 15 amino acids. The CDR3 region has the DNA TGCGCCAGCAGCTTGGTCAGTGACTTTCGGTCACCCCTCCACTTT. This codes for CASSLVSDFRSPLHF.

A note on this clone: The junction does not match germline at one end; this may be a read error. The chain is built from TRBV7-7 and TRBJ1-3, with D unclear. Germline CDR1 SSHAT, CDR2 FNYEAQ (reference sequence). The CDR3 sequence is 18 residues long. This CDR3 reads CASSLKSPPIGAGNTIYF. The DNA for the CDR3 is TGTGCTAGCAGCTTAAAATCCCCCCCAATCGGGGCTGGAAACACCATATATTTT.

The genes are TRBV19 and TRBJ2-6; D is uncertain. CDR3 length: 15 amino acids. Trimming stripped 0 bases from V and 0 bases from J, with 3 bases between. Germline V CDR1 and CDR2: LNHDA, SQIVND (reference sequence). In DNA, the CDR3 is TGTGCCAGTAGTATAGATTACTCTGGGGCCAACGTCCTGACTTTC. Its protein product is CASSIDYSGANVLTF.

The CDR3 region is CASSSGLYGYTF. The CDR3 region has the DNA TGTGCCAGCAGCTCAGGGCTATATGGCTACACCTTC. The chain uses TRBV7-9 and TRBJ1-2; TRBD1 is a possible D gene (5 bases). The CDR3 is 12 amino acids. The V and J ends lost 4 bases and 5 bases respectively, with 8 bases between them. Germline V lookup: CDR1 SEHNR, CDR2 FQNEAQ (reference sequence).

The chain links TRBV28 to TRBJ1-2; 8 bases are a match to TRBD1. CDR3 size: 15 residues. Trimming took 7 bases from V and 8 from J; bases not matched to a gene: 15. Germline V lookup: CDR1 MDHEN, CDR2 SYDVKM. The CDR3 DNA reads as TGTGCCAGCACCTTAATGGGGACGACAGGGGAAGGCTACACCTTC. This sequence encodes CASTLMGTTGEGYTF.

V and J are TRBV3-1 (or the pseudogene TRBV3-2) and TRBJ1-5; 7 bases fit TRBD1. Germline V gene lookup returns CDR1 LGHDT and CDR2 YNNKEL (reference sequence). Trimming took 4 bases from V and 3 from J; bases not matched to a gene: 9. CDR3 length: 16 residues. DNA for the CDR3: TGTGCCAGCAGCCCGGGTTCGGGACAGCACAATCAGCCCCAGCATTTT. Protein: CASSPGSGQHNQPQHF.

The chain carries TRBV19 and TRBJ1-3, with D uncertain. V lost 7 bases and J lost 1, with 11 bases in between. Per the germline V gene, CDR1 is LNHDA and CDR2 is SQIVND (reference sequence). This CDR3 is built from 14 residues. This CDR3 reads CASIPADSGNTIYF. DNA of the CDR3: TGTGCCAGTATTCCGGCGGATTCTGGAAACACCATATATTTT.

The V and J genes are TRBV7-2 and TRBJ2-7; perhaps TRBD1 as D (6 bases). Germline V gene lookup returns CDR1 SGHTA and CDR2 FQGNSA. The V end was cut by 4 bases, the J end by 3 bases, with 13 bases between. The CDR3 is made up of 14 amino acids. The CDR3 DNA is TGTGCCAGCAGCTCCACTACAGGGAACTACGAGCAGTACTTC. Translated: CASSSTTGNYEQYF.

The chain links TRBV28 to TRBJ1-5; D not resolved. The CDR3 totals 15 residues. The germline gives CDR1 MDHEN, CDR2 SYDVKM. V was cut by 1 base and J by 7 bases, with 14 bases left in between. CDR3 in DNA: TGTGCCAGCAGTTTATCATCCGGGTGGGAGCAGCCCCAGCATTTT. Amino acid sequence: CASSLSSGWEQPQHF.

The chain recombines TRBV10-3 with TRBJ1-3; weak D call: TRBD1 (5 bases). Trimming took 11 bases from V and 0 from J, leaving 11 bases between them. Germline CDR1 and CDR2: ENHRY and SYGVKD. There are 13 residues in the CDR3. CDR3 bases: TGTGCCTCACGACAGAACTCTGGAAACACCATATATTTT. It yields the protein CASRQNSGNTIYF.

CDR3 sequence reads: CASSDRRIQPQHF. CDR3 nucleotides: TGTGCCAGTAGTGACAGGAGGATTCAGCCCCAGCATTTT. The V call is TRBV19, the J call TRBJ1-5; a possible D gene is TRBD1 (6 bases). The CDR3 is made up of 13 amino acids. V was shortened by 5 bases and J by 6 bases, with 11 bases between the two germline ends. The germline V gene encodes CDR1 LNHDA and CDR2 SQIVND (reference sequence).

V is TRBV7-8 and J is TRBJ2-6, with 9 nucleotides matching TRBD2. From germline, CDR1 is SGHVS and CDR2 FQNEAQ. Trimming cost V 3 bases and J 0 bases; bases outside gene matches: 9. The CDR3 length is 19 residues. As DNA, the CDR3 is TGTGCCAGCAGCTTCGGGGGAGCGGGGGGTTACTCTGGGGCCAACGTCCTGACTTTC. Translating gives CASSFGGAGGYSGANVLTF.

The chain has TRBV5-1 and TRBJ2-1, with 7 bases matching TRBD1. Trimming at V came to 0 bases and at J to 5 bases, leaving 2 bases not matched to a gene. From germline, CDR1 is SGHRS and CDR2 YFSETQ. The CDR3 sequence is 14 residues long. The DNA for the CDR3 is TGCGCCAGCAGCTTGGGGGGACAGAACAATGAGCAGTTCTTC. It translates to CASSLGGQNNEQFF.

This chain connects TRBV10-2 to TRBJ2-7; no reliable D call. The CDR3 sequence is 14 residues long. Germline CDR1 WSHSY, CDR2 SAAADI. V was shortened by 2 bases and J by 2 bases, with 10 bases between the two germline ends. As DNA, the CDR3 is TGCGCCAGCAGTGAGGAGGAAGGAACCTACGAGCAGTACTTC. Translation: CASSEEEGTYEQYF.

This rearrangement joins TRBV6-5 to TRBJ2-1; 7 bases map to TRBD2. Unmatched junction bases numbered 11, after V lost 2 bases and J lost 7 bases. CDR3 size: 16 residues. From germline, CDR1 is MNHEY and CDR2 SVGAGI. In DNA, the CDR3 is TGTGCCAGCAGTTACCCCGGGACTATGGACCGGAATGAGCAGTTCTTC. The encoded protein is CASSYPGTMDRNEQFF.

This rearrangement joins TRBV19 to TRBJ1-4; TRBD1 aligns across 9 bases. Trimming cost V 0 bases and J 2 bases; bases outside gene matches: 10. This CDR3 is built from 19 residues. Germline V gives CDR1 LNHDA, CDR2 SQIVND (reference sequence). CDR3 in amino acids: CASSIEPPWTGVTNEKLFF. The CDR3 DNA sequence: TGTGCCAGTAGTATAGAGCCGCCGTGGACAGGGGTCACTAATGAAAAACTGTTTTTT.

The V and J genes are TRBV28 and TRBJ2-7; D is perhaps TRBD1 (6 bases). Trimming removed 5 bases at V and 2 bases at J, with 22 bases between. There are 17 residues in the CDR3. Germline V CDR1 and CDR2: MDHEN, SYDVKM. The CDR3 DNA reads as TGTGCCAGCAGTCCAGACTCCACAGGGTTGGTTGCCTACGAGCAGTACTTC. It encodes CASSPDSTGLVAYEQYF.

The chain is built from TRBV27 and TRBJ2-7; 11 bases fit TRBD1. Per the germline V gene, CDR1 is MNHEY and CDR2 is SMNVEV (reference sequence). J was trimmed by 6 bases and V by 6 bases; bases with no gene match: 10. There are 15 residues in the CDR3. In nucleotides, the CDR3 is TGTGCCAGCAGGGACAGGGGGCTCGTCTCGAGCGAGCAGTACTTC. Encoded protein: CASRDRGLVSSEQYF.

The chain carries TRBV11-2 and TRBJ1-4; D might be TRBD1 (6 bases). The CDR3 contains 16 residues. Germline V gene sequence: CDR1 SGHAT, CDR2 FQNNGV. V dropped 5 bases and J dropped 2 bases, with 15 bases sitting between them. CDR3 in DNA: TGTGCCAGCAGCGCGGTCAAGGGGGGGACTAATGAAAAACTGTTTTTT. It encodes CASSAVKGGTNEKLFF.

This chain uses TRBV27 with TRBJ1-4, with a tentative D call TRBD1 (5 bases). The CDR3 totals 15 residues. V was shortened by 11 bases and J by 8 bases, with 24 bases between the two germline ends. The germline gives CDR1 MNHEY, CDR2 SMNVEV (reference sequence). CDR3 in amino acids: CAGPVVGGGPEKLFF. CDR3 in DNA: TGTGCCGGCCCTGTTGTGGGGGGGGGACCCGAAAAACTGTTTTTT. The full variable domain, with the rest looked up from reference TRBV27 and TRBJ1-4, is EAQVTQNPRYLITVTGKKLTVTCSQNMNHEYMSWYRQDPGLGLRQIYYSMNVEVTDKGDVPEGYKVSRKEKRNFPLILESPSPNQTSLYFCAGPVVGGGPEKLFFGSGTQLSVL.

The CDR3 coding sequence is TGCGCCAGCAGCTTCCTTACCGGGGAGCTGTTTTTT. Protein sequence: CASSFLTGELFF. The chain carries TRBV5-1 and TRBJ2-2; no clear D gene. Germline V gives CDR1 SGHRS, CDR2 YFSETQ. The CDR3 is made up of 12 amino acids. Trimming stripped 2 bases from V and 5 bases from J, with 4 bases between.

This clone was counted only a few times. This sequence joins TRBV5-1 and TRBJ1-2; possible D gene TRBD1, 6 bases. The CDR3 sequence is 15 residues long. Germline CDR1 SGHRS, CDR2 YFSETQ. The ends were cut back, 0 bases at V and 0 bases at J, with 9 bases in the middle. The CDR3 loop is CASSLDGQTNYGYTF. The CDR3 DNA reads as TGCGCCAGCAGCTTGGACGGACAGACTAACTATGGCTACACCTTC.

The chain has TRBV5-4 and TRBJ2-5, with TRBD2 as a possible D gene (7 bases). The CDR3 has 14 amino acids. Germline CDR1 is SGHNT and CDR2 is YYREEE (reference sequence). V was pared by 3 bases and J by 8 bases, with 17 bases between. CDR3: CASSSTGGRGTQYF. The CDR3 bases are TGTGCCAGCAGCTCGACCGGGGGGCGGGGTACCCAGTACTTC.

The rearrangement joins TRBV28 to TRBJ2-7; D perhaps matches TRBD1 (7 bases). Trimming removed 2 bases at V and 7 bases at J, with 18 bases between. Germline CDR1 reads MDHEN; CDR2 reads SYDVKM. The CDR3 runs 15 residues. CDR3 residues: CASSLLSAGGYEQYF. CDR3 in DNA: TGTGCCAGCAGTTTACTAAGTGCAGGGGGGTATGAGCAGTACTTC. The complete variable domain, with remaining parts taken from reference TRBV28 and TRBJ2-7, reads DVKVTQSSRYLVKRTGEKVFLECVQDMDHENMFWYRQDPGLGLRLIYFSYDVKMKEKGDIPEGYSVSREKKERFSLILESASTNQTSMYLCASSLLSAGGYEQYFGPGTRLTVT.